The present TCR beta chain was sequenced within a study of identical twins. J was trimmed by 0 bases and V by 6 bases; bases with no gene match: 10. This CDR3 is built from 17 residues. From the 5' RACE reads, TCRdb called clonotypes with MiXCR, one entry per CDR3 protein. The sample lists about 220,000 distinct CDR3 sequences, 6.5% to 8.5% occurring once. Worth noting for this clonotype: Being one base from a much bigger clone, this may be a read error.

This same sample was also part of a study on yellow fever vaccine responses in identical twins.

V is TRBV12-3 or TRBV12-4 and J is TRBJ2-1; 8 bases are shared with TRBD2. Specimen: memory (CD45RO+) T cells sorted from blood. This clonotype was sampled from a woman under 30 in good health. The CDR3 DNA follows: TGTGCCAGCAGCCCATTGAATAGCGGGAACTCCTACAATGAGCAGTTCTTC. Amino acid sequence: CASSPLNSGNSYNEQFF.